The clone carrying this T cell receptor beta chain has only a few counts. The data were taken from a study of T-cell reconstitution after alpha-beta-depleted transplantation in children. It was with unique molecular identifiers that the TCRbeta library was prepared. From the PCR reads, TCRdb called clonotypes with MiXCR, one entry per CDR3 protein. The sample records about 360,000 distinct CDR3 sequences, 13% being singletons. The germline gives CDR1 DFQATT, CDR2 SNEGSKA (reference sequence). V was trimmed by 2 bases and J by 2 bases, leaving 13 bases between them. CDR3 length: 15 amino acids. Specimen: PBMCs, collected from the stem cell graft. This TCR was sampled from a human donor who donated a stem cell graft to a child with Fanconi anemia. This chain uses TRBV20-1 with TRBJ1-5; no definite D call. The DNA for the CDR3 is TGCAGTGCTAGAATATCCACCGGAGGCAATCAGCCCCAGCATTTT. As protein: CSARISTGGNQPQHF.